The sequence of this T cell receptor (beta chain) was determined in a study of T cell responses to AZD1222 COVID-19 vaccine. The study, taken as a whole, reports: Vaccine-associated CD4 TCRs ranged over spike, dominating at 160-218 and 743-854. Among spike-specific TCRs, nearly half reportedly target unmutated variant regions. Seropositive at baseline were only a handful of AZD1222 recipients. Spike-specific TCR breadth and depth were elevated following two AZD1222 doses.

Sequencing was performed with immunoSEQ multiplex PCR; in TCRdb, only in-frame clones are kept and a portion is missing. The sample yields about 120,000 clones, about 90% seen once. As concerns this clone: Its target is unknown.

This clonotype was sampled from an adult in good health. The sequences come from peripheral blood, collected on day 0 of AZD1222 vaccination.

CDR3 bases: TGTGCCAGCAGCGCGAACCGGCTGAGCGCAGATACGCAGTATTTT. Translated, it gives CASSANRLSADTQYF. The chain couples TRBV9 to TRBJ2-3, with D unresolved. Trimming removed 3 bases from V and 4 bases from J, with 15 bases in between. The CDR3 is made up of 15 amino acids. The V gene's germline CDR1 is SGDLS and CDR2 YYNGEE.